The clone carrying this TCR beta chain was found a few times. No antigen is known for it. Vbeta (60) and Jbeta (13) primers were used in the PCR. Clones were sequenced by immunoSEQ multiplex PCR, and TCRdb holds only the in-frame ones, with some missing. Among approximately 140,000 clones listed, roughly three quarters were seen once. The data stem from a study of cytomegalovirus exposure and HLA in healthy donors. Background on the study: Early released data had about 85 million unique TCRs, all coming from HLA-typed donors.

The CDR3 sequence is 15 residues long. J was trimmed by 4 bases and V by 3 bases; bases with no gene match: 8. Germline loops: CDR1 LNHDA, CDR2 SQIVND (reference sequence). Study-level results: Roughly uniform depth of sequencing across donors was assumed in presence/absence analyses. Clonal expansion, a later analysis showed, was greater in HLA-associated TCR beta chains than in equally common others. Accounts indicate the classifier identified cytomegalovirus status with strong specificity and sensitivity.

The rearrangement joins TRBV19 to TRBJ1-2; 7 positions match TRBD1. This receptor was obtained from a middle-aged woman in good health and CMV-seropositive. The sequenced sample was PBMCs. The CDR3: CASSISSGTAYGYTF. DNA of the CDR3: TGTGCCAGTAGTATTAGTTCCGGGACAGCCTATGGCTACACCTTC.